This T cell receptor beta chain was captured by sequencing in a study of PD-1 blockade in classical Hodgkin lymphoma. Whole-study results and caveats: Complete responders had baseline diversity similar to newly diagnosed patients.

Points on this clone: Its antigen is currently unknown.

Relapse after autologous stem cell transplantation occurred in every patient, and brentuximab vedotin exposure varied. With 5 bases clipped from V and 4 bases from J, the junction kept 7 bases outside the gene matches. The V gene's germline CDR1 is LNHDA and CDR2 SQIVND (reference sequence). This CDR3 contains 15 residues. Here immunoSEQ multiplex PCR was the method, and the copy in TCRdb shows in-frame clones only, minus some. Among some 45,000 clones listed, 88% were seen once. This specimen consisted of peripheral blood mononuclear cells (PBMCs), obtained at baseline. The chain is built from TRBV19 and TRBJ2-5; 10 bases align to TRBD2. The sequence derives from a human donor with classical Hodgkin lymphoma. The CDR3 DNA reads TGTGCCAGTAGTTCTCCGAGCGGGAGGGCAGAGACCCAGTACTTC. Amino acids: CASSSPSGRAETQYF.